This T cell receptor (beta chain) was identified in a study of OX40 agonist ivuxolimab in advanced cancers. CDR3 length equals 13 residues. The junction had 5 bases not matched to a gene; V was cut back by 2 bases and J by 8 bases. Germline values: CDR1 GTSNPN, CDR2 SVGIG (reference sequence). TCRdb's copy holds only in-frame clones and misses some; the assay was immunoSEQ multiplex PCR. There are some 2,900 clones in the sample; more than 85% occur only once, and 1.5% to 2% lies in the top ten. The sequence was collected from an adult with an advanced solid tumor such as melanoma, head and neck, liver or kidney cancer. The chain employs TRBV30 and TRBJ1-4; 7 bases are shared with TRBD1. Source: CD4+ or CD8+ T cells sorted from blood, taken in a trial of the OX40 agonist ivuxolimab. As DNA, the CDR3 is TGTGCCTGGAGTTATGGGACAGCGGAAAAACTGTTTTTT. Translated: CAWSYGTAEKLFF.